Below, 31 T cell receptor beta chains from the same sample are listed, as sequenced in a study of blood T cell repertoires in COVID-19. Sequenced by immunoSEQ multiplex PCR; TCRdb stores in-frame clones only, minus some. The sample gives 200,000 to 300,000 clones, about 85% of which show up once; 3% is in the top ten. Material: peripheral blood. These receptor sequences come from a man between 18 and 35 years old with active or convalescent COVID-19.

This clone has a single count. The chain carries TRBV9 and TRBJ2-1; TRBD2 matches 8 bases. Looked up from germline, CDR1 is SGDLS and CDR2 is YYNGEE. CDR3 length: 15 amino acids. With 4 bases clipped from V and 4 bases from J, the junction kept 7 bases outside the gene matches. CDR3 DNA sequence: TGTGCCAGCAGCATACGGGTAGCGGGGTACAATGAGCAGTTCTTC. It is translated as CASSIRVAGYNEQFF.

CDR3 in DNA: TGTGCCAGCAGCGTAGAGAACGGGGGGGCCTATTTCGATGAGCAGTTCTTC. As protein: CASSVENGGAYFDEQFF. The V gene is TRBV9, the J gene TRBJ2-1; 8 nucleotides line up with TRBD2. The V segment lost 0 bases and the J segment 8 bases; nucleotides outside the gene matches: 13. The CDR3 runs 17 residues. Germline CDR1 is SGDLS and CDR2 is YYNGEE.

The chain links TRBV28 to TRBJ1-4; D possibly corresponds to TRBD1 (6 bases). The germline CDR1 and CDR2 sequences are MDHEN and SYDVKM. CDR3 size: 14 residues. V was cut by 4 bases and J by 5 bases, with 11 bases left in between. CDR3 in amino acids: CASSSPGENEKLFF. Here the CDR3 DNA reads TGTGCCAGCAGTTCCCCAGGGGAGAATGAAAAACTGTTTTTT.

J is TRBJ2-1 and V is TRBV14; 9 bases are a match to TRBD2. Unmatched junction bases numbered 3, after V lost 4 bases and J lost 2 bases. The germline V gene encodes CDR1 SGHDN and CDR2 FVKESK. CDR3 length: 15 residues. The CDR3 sequence: CASSPGLAPYNEQFF. CDR3 in DNA: TGTGCCAGCAGCCCCGGACTAGCGCCCTACAATGAGCAGTTCTTC.

The chain uses TRBV30 and TRBJ2-7, with D possibly matching TRBD1 (6 bases). V was trimmed by 0 bases and J by 2 bases, leaving 14 bases between them. CDR3 length: 15 amino acids. The germline V gene encodes CDR1 GTSNPN and CDR2 SVGIG (reference sequence). CDR3 region: CAWSVRTVSTYEQYF. The CDR3 nucleotides are TGTGCCTGGAGTGTACGGACAGTCAGTACCTACGAGCAGTACTTC.

This clone was found once. The J gene is TRBJ1-2, the V gene TRBV3-1 (or the pseudogene TRBV3-2); 7 nucleotides match TRBD1. Trimming removed 4 bases from V and 4 bases from J; junction bases left unmatched: 9. This CDR3 is 15 amino acids long. In germline, CDR1 is LGHDT, CDR2 YNNKEL (reference sequence). The CDR3 coding sequence is TGTGCCAGCAGCCCGACCCGGGACAGCCTCTATGGCTACACCTTC. This translates into CASSPTRDSLYGYTF.

The rearrangement uses TRBV9 and TRBJ2-1; D is possibly TRBD2 (5 bases). Looked up from germline, CDR1 is SGDLS and CDR2 is YYNGEE. Trimming took off 0 bases at V and 0 bases at J, with 10 bases between the two ends. The CDR3 sequence is 16 residues long. CDR3 nucleotide sequence: TGTGCCAGCAGCGTAGATAACGGGATCTCCTACAATGAGCAGTTCTTC. Its protein is CASSVDNGISYNEQFF.

CDR3 residues: CASSPTGGNQPQHF. The CDR3 DNA reads TGTGCCAGCAGCCCGACAGGGGGGAATCAGCCCCAGCATTTT. The chain employs TRBV7-9 and TRBJ1-5, with 9 bases that match TRBD1. Looked up from germline, CDR1 is SEHNR and CDR2 is FQNEAQ (reference sequence). With 5 bases clipped from V and 4 bases from J, the junction kept 3 bases outside the gene matches. The CDR3 runs 14 residues.

The chain has TRBV5-1 and TRBJ1-6; possibly TRBD1 for D (5 bases). V lost 3 bases and J 7 bases, leaving 11 bases between the germline ends. This CDR3 spans 14 amino acids. The germline V gene has CDR1 SGHRS and CDR2 YFSETQ. The CDR3 here is CASSYGGENSPLHF. The CDR3 DNA is TGCGCCAGCAGCTACGGGGGGGAAAATTCACCCCTCCACTTT.

The chain joins TRBV19 to TRBJ2-5; 7 nucleotides align to TRBD1. The CDR3 is made up of 14 amino acids. From germline, CDR1 is LNHDA and CDR2 SQIVND (reference sequence). Unmatched junction bases numbered 10, after V lost 8 bases and J lost 4 bases. CDR3 DNA: TGTGCCAGTGGTTTGACAGGGAGAGCAGAGACCCAGTACTTC. This translates into CASGLTGRAETQYF. The full variable domain, its missing parts supplied by reference TRBV19 and TRBJ2-5, is DGGITQSPKYLFRKEGQNVTLSCEQNLNHDAMYWYRQDPGQGLRLIYYSQIVNDFQKGDIAEGYSVSREKKESFPLTVTSAQKNPTAFYLCASGLTGRAETQYFGPGTRLLVL.

V usage is TRBV13 and J usage is TRBJ2-3; TRBD2 matches at 8 bases. Germline loops: CDR1 PRHDT, CDR2 FYEKMQ (reference sequence). Germline trimming cut 0 bases from V and 3 bases from J; bases unmatched to any gene: 5. The CDR3 has 16 residues. CDR3 nucleotide sequence: TGTGCCAGCAGCTTAGGCAGCGGGAGAGTGACAGATACGCAGTATTTT. Translating gives CASSLGSGRVTDTQYF.

This clone showed up just a few times. The chain joins TRBV6-6 to TRBJ1-5; 9 positions agree with TRBD1. The germline V gene encodes CDR1 MNHNY and CDR2 SVGAGI (reference sequence). The CDR3 extends over 14 amino acids. V shed 6 bases and J 7 bases; nucleotides not matched to a gene: 7. This CDR3 is CASSPDRGQQPQHF. CDR3 bases: TGTGCCAGCAGCCCGGACAGGGGTCAACAGCCCCAGCATTTT.

This sequence joins TRBV28 and TRBJ1-4; D is undetermined. CDR3 length equals 13 residues. Germline CDR1 MDHEN, CDR2 SYDVKM. V was shortened by 2 bases and J by 6 bases, with 7 bases between the two germline ends. The CDR3 loop reads CASSLIQDEKLFF. DNA of the CDR3: TGTGCCAGCAGTTTAATCCAGGATGAAAAACTGTTTTTT.

The chain joins TRBV6-6 to TRBJ1-4; D is perhaps TRBD1 (6 bases). The CDR3 contains 15 residues. The ends were cut back, 5 bases at V and 8 bases at J, with 18 bases in the middle. Germline lookup yields CDR1 MNHNY and CDR2 SVGAGI (reference sequence). The CDR3 DNA reads as TGTGCCAGCAGTATACAGGGACCCGAGAGGGAAAAACTGTTTTTT. This encodes CASSIQGPEREKLFF.

This chain joins TRBV6-6 and TRBJ2-5, with 8 bases lining up with TRBD2. The trim removed 0 bases at V and 5 bases at J, leaving 5 bases unmatched. The CDR3 runs to 15 residues. Per germline, CDR1 MNHNY and CDR2 SVGAGI (reference sequence). The CDR3 protein is CASSYSTLAGETQYF. CDR3 bases: TGTGCCAGCAGTTACTCGACTCTAGCGGGTGAGACCCAGTACTTC.

The genes are TRBV28 and TRBJ1-1; perhaps TRBD1 as D (6 bases). The V gene lost 3 bases and the J gene lost 4 bases, with 18 bases spanning the gap. This CDR3 contains 16 residues. Germline lookup yields CDR1 MDHEN and CDR2 SYDVKM. CDR3 region: CASSLGPVAGATEAFF. In DNA form, the CDR3 reads TGTGCCAGCAGTTTGGGTCCCGTGGCAGGGGCCACTGAAGCTTTCTTT.

A word on this clone: Other DNA sequences from this sample encode an identical CDR3 as well. The rearrangement uses TRBV29-1 and TRBJ2-7; TRBD2 matches 11 bases. Germline V lookup: CDR1 SQVTM, CDR2 ANQGSEA. The J segment lost 5 bases and the V segment lost 6 bases, leaving 3 bases of the junction unmatched. This CDR3 has 12 amino acids. CDR3 DNA: TGCAGCGTCGCACTAGCGGGAGACGAGCAGTACTTC. Amino acids: CSVALAGDEQYF.

This clone showed up just a few times. The V and J genes are TRBV30 and TRBJ2-7, with TRBD2 matching 9 bases. CDR1 and CDR2 from the germline V gene are GTSNPN and SVGIG (reference sequence). This CDR3 is 16 amino acids long. Trimming removed 2 bases from V and 3 bases from J; junction bases left unmatched: 11. The CDR3 protein is CAWSTSGLAGRYEQYF. The DNA of the CDR3 is TGTGCCTGGAGTACTTCTGGTCTAGCGGGGCGCTACGAGCAGTACTTC.

A single count supports this clone. The chain is built from TRBV11-2 and TRBJ1-1, with D maybe TRBD1 (6 bases). Trimming took off 5 bases at V and 4 bases at J, with 26 bases between the two ends. There are 18 residues in the CDR3. Germline V lookup: CDR1 SGHAT, CDR2 FQNNGV. The CDR3 bases are TGTGCCAGCAGCCCAGCTCTCGACCGACCAGGCAGGGGCACTGAAGCTTTCTTT. Amino acid sequence: CASSPALDRPGRGTEAFF.

The gene calls are TRBV6-2 or TRBV6-3 and TRBJ1-2; 8 nucleotides line up with TRBD1. The germline V gene has CDR1 MNHEY and CDR2 SVGEGT. The CDR3 has 18 residues. The junction had 15 bases not matched to a gene; V was cut back by 2 bases and J by 4 bases. The CDR3 region has the DNA TGTGCCAGCAGTTACCTCGCGGGACAGGAGTCTAAGTCCTATGGCTACACCTTC. Protein sequence: CASSYLAGQESKSYGYTF.

This clone was seen a single time. V gene TRBV7-9 combines with J gene TRBJ1-4; a possible D gene is TRBD1 (5 bases). Per the germline V gene, CDR1 is SEHNR and CDR2 is FQNEAQ (reference sequence). The CDR3 loop spans 13 amino acids. Trimming left V 6 bases short and J 8 bases short, with 13 bases between. The chain's CDR3 is CASRSQGKEKLFF. For the CDR3, the DNA is TGTGCCAGCAGGTCTCAGGGAAAGGAAAAACTGTTTTTT.

CDR3 bases: TGTGCCAGCAGCGGCACTCCCAGGGGGTCGGCGAACACTGAAGCTTTCTTT. Its protein product is CASSGTPRGSANTEAFF. V and J are TRBV21-1 and TRBJ1-1; the table gives TRBD1 as D, unverified against the DNA. TRBV21-1 is flagged as a pseudogene. The length of the CDR3 is 17 residues.

This clone was detected only a few times. The chain recombines TRBV7-3 with TRBJ2-3, with 8 nucleotides matching TRBD2. Germline CDR1 SGHTA, CDR2 FQGTGA. The CDR3 sequence is 18 residues long. With 1 base clipped from V and 0 bases from J, the junction kept 9 bases outside the gene matches. The CDR3 coding sequence is TGTGCCAGCAGCTTAAGTCGGGGTAGCGGGGTTAGCACAGATACGCAGTATTTT. Residues: CASSLSRGSGVSTDTQYF.

The CDR3 DNA reads as TGTGCCAGCAGCGTAGGTTTGTCCCAGGGGCCCCAGCATTTT. Residues: CASSVGLSQGPQHF. The chain links TRBV9 to TRBJ1-5; D perhaps matches TRBD1 (5 bases). V was clipped by 0 bases and J by 9 bases, with 13 bases between them. The CDR3 spans 14 residues. Germline lookup yields CDR1 SGDLS and CDR2 YYNGEE.

V usage is TRBV29-1 and J usage is TRBJ1-4, with D hard to call. This CDR3 spans 13 amino acids. V was pared by 3 bases and J by 0 bases, with 5 bases between. Germline lookup yields CDR1 SQVTM and CDR2 ANQGSEA. CDR3 coding DNA: TGCAGCGTTGAGAGCTCAACTAATGAAAAACTGTTTTTT. Residues: CSVESSTNEKLFF.

This chain connects TRBV5-1 to TRBJ2-5; tentatively, D is TRBD1 (6 bases). The CDR3 is 15 amino acids. V shed 4 bases and J shed 1 base, with 14 bases lying between them. Per germline, CDR1 SGHRS and CDR2 YFSETQ. DNA for the CDR3: TGCGCCAGCAGCATTGGACAGCCGAGCCAAGAGACCCAGTACTTC. Translation gives CASSIGQPSQETQYF.

This chain uses TRBV9 with TRBJ2-1; 7 nucleotides agree with TRBD2. Germline V lookup: CDR1 SGDLS, CDR2 YYNGEE. This CDR3 region has 14 residues. V gave up 3 bases and J gave up 10 bases; unmatched junction bases: 10. DNA for the CDR3: TGTGCCAGCAGCGCCGGACTAGGGGAAGGGGAGCAGTTCTTC. Residues: CASSAGLGEGEQFF.

V gene TRBV30 combines with J gene TRBJ2-3, with TRBD1 as a possible D gene (6 bases). V gave up 5 bases and J gave up 1 base, with 10 bases separating them. CDR1 is GTSNPN, CDR2 SVGIG, per germline (reference sequence). This CDR3 contains 13 residues. CDR3 protein: CAWQTGGTDTQYF. The CDR3 region has the DNA TGTGCCTGGCAGACAGGCGGCACAGATACGCAGTATTTT.

The table lists this clone with a few counts. The CDR3 protein is CASSLRLVGEQYF. The CDR3 nucleotides are TGTGCCAGCAGCTTGAGGCTAGTCGGCGAGCAGTACTTC. The chain is built from TRBV5-4 and TRBJ2-7, with D unclear. Germline CDR1 is SGHNT and CDR2 is YYREEE (reference sequence). This CDR3 is 13 amino acids long. V was pared by 1 base and J by 6 bases, with 11 bases between.

The chain carries TRBV4-1 and TRBJ2-7; D is perhaps TRBD1 (6 bases). This CDR3 is built from 13 residues. The V and J ends lost 7 bases and 2 bases respectively, with 12 bases between them. Germline assignment: CDR1 MGHRA and CDR2 YSYEKL. CDR3: CASTGWGPYEQYF. CDR3 in DNA: TGCGCCAGCACTGGTTGGGGGCCCTACGAGCAGTACTTC.

This clone was recorded once. The V and J genes are TRBV5-1 and TRBJ2-1; 8 bases align to TRBD1. The junction had 7 bases not matched to a gene; V was cut back by 0 bases and J by 8 bases. Germline V CDR1 and CDR2: SGHRS, YFSETQ. The CDR3 has 15 amino acids. Written as DNA, the CDR3 is TGCGCCAGCAGCTTGGCCTCAGGGGGCGGGGATGAGCAGTTCTTC. Its protein product is CASSLASGGGDEQFF.